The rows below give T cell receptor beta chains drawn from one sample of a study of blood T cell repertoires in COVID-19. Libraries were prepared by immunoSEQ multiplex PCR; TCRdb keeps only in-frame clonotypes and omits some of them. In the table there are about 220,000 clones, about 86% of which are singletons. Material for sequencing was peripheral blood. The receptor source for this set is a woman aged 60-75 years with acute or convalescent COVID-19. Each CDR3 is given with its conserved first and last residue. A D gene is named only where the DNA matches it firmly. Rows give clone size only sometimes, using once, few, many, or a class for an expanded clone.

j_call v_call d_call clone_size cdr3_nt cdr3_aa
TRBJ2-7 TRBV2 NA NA TGTGCCAGCAGTACAGCCACAACGACGGTAGAGCAGTACTTC CASSTATTTVEQYF
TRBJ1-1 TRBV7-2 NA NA TGTGCCAGCAGCTTTCGAATAGACAAGAACACTGAAGCTTTCTTT CASSFRIDKNTEAFF
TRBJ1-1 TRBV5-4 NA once TGTGCCAGCAGGCCAGGGCGCGGCGACACTGAAGCTTTCTTT CASRPGRGDTEAFF
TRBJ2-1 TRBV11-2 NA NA TGTGCCAGCAAGGGGCCTCACTACAATGAGCAGTTCTTC CASKGPHYNEQFF
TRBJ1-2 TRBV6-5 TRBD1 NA TGTGCCAGCAGTTCCAGTCAGGGGGGCGGCTACACCTTC CASSSSQGGGYTF
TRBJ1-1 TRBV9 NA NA TGTGCCAGCAGCGCAGGGGCGCGAACTGAAGCTTTCTTT CASSAGARTEAFF
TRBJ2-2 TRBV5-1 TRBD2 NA TGCGCCAGCAGCTTGGTGCCTAGCGGGGGAGGAGGGAACACCGGGGAGCTGTTTTTT CASSLVPSGGGGNTGELFF
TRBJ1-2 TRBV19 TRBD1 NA TGTGCCAGTAGTATAGGTAGGGACAGGCCTAACTATGGCTACACCTTC CASSIGRDRPNYGYTF
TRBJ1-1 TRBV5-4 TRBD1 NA TGTGCCAGCAGCCGAGACAGGGGGCGCGACGCGTCTGAAGCTTTCTTT CASSRDRGRDASEAFF
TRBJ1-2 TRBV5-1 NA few TGCGCCAGCAGCGAAGCCCAGGGGATGGATGGCTACACCTTC CASSEAQGMDGYTF
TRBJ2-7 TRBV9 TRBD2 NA TGTGCCAGCAGTGGTAGCGGGGGGGTTGGGAACGAGCAGTACTTC CASSGSGGVGNEQYF
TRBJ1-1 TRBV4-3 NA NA TGCGCCAGCAGCCAGCAGTGGAACACTGAAGCTTTCTTT CASSQQWNTEAFF
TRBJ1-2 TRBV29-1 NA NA TGCAGCGTCCCCAGGGGTGTCTCACCGAACTATGGCTACACCTTC CSVPRGVSPNYGYTF
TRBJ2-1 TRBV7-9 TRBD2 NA TGTGCCAGCGGGGTGCGGGGGGCAAACTACAATGAGCAGTTCTTC CASGVRGANYNEQFF
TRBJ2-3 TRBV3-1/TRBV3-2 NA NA TGTGCCAGCAGCCAGGGGGGGCTTGATCAAGATACGCAGTATTTT CASSQGGLDQDTQYF